A single sample is the source of the 3 T cell receptor beta chains below, sequenced in a study of graft-versus-host responses after intestinal transplantation. These receptors are not linked to any known antigen. Here immunoSEQ multiplex PCR was the method, and the copy in TCRdb shows in-frame clones only, minus some. The sample carries tens of thousands of clones, 90% recorded once. Here the sequenced sample was unstimulated CD8+ T cells sorted from spleen or lymph node cells, taken before transplant. The receptors were gathered from a human donor who was the organ donor for an intestinal transplant.

The CDR3 region has the DNA TGTGCCAGCAGTTACTCCGGGGGTGGCACTGAAGCTTTCTTT. Residues: CASSYSGGGTEAFF. The J gene is TRBJ1-1, the V gene TRBV6-5; D may be TRBD1 (5 bases). Germline CDR1 reads MNHEY; CDR2 reads SVGAGI. With 0 bases removed from V and 4 bases from J, the gap between germline ends came to 9 bases. The CDR3 extends over 14 amino acids.

The chain uses TRBV2 and TRBJ1-5, with 10 bases aligning to TRBD1. CDR1 is SNHLY and CDR2 is FYNNEI in the germline V gene. There are 18 residues in the CDR3. With V trimmed by 4 bases and J by 0 bases, 9 bases remained unmatched. CDR3 bases: TGTGCCAGCAGTGGCCCCGGGACAGGGGAGTATAGCAATCAGCCCCAGCATTTT. Translating it yields CASSGPGTGEYSNQPQHF.

The rearrangement links TRBV4-1 to TRBJ1-2, with 7 bases fitting TRBD1. CDR1 is MGHRA and CDR2 is YSYEKL in the germline V gene. V lost 0 bases, J lost 4 bases, and 5 bases stayed unmatched. The CDR3 is 15 residues long. The DNA of the CDR3 is TGCGCCAGCAGCCAAGAACACAGGGGCCCCTATGGCTACACCTTC. It encodes CASSQEHRGPYGYTF.